One and the same sample provided the 11 T cell receptor beta chains below, sequenced in a study of shared clonotypes between healthy human individuals. Repertoires were generated with immunoSEQ multiplex PCR, while TCRdb's copy carries only in-frame clones and drops some. The sample yields approximately 1.9 million clones, over 85% seen once. Naive CD8 populations comprised CD45RO-negative cells positively selected for CCR7, excluding terminally differentiated effector memory CD45RA+ cells. Sequenced sample: naive CD8+ T cells from PBMCs. The source of these receptors is a man between 18 and 29 years old in good health. Some clones in this sample may be carry-over from other donors' samples.

The chain couples TRBV5-5 to TRBJ2-7; 10 bases agree with TRBD1. The CDR3 is made up of 16 amino acids. Trimming at V came to 4 bases and at J to 0 bases, leaving 7 bases not matched to a gene. Germline CDR1 SGHKS, CDR2 YYEKEE (reference sequence). The CDR3 DNA follows: TGTGCCAGCAGCCCTGCGGGGACAGGGGACTCCTACGAGCAGTACTTC. Its translation is CASSPAGTGDSYEQYF.

This rearrangement joins TRBV11-2 to TRBJ2-1; D may be TRBD2 (5 bases). The germline V gene has CDR1 SGHAT and CDR2 FQNNGV. CDR3 size: 17 residues. The V end lost 5 bases, the J end lost 6 bases, and 23 bases lay between the germline ends. CDR3 sequence (DNA): TGTGCCAGCAGCAGCAGGCGTGTTGGACTTCTAAGCAATGAGCAGTTCTTC. Amino acids: CASSSRRVGLLSNEQFF.

The chain joins TRBV11-2 to TRBJ2-1; 10 nucleotides align to TRBD1. The CDR3 is 16 residues long. Trimming took 1 base from V and 5 from J; bases not matched to a gene: 5. Germline-derived CDR1 and CDR2 are SGHAT and FQNNGV. DNA for the CDR3: TGTGCCAGCAGCTTAGGCGGGACAGGGGTACACAATGAGCAGTTCTTC. Amino acids: CASSLGGTGVHNEQFF.

The gene calls are TRBV5-1 and TRBJ2-7; 12 bases agree with TRBD2. With 1 base clipped from V and 3 bases from J, the junction kept 2 bases outside the gene matches. Germline V lookup: CDR1 SGHRS, CDR2 YFSETQ. This CDR3 comprises 15 residues. The CDR3 DNA follows: TGCGCCAGCAGCTTGACTAGCGGGGGGTACTACGAGCAGTACTTC. This codes for CASSLTSGGYYEQYF.

The J gene is TRBJ2-1, the V gene TRBV7-2; possible D gene TRBD2, 6 bases. This CDR3 is 16 amino acids long. The germline CDR1 and CDR2 sequences are SGHTA and FQGNSA. V lost 6 bases, J lost 0 bases, and 15 bases lay in between. This CDR3 reads CASRGEARPSYNEQFF. For the CDR3, the DNA is TGTGCCAGCAGAGGGGAGGCGCGGCCCTCCTACAATGAGCAGTTCTTC.

The CDR3 sequence: CASSLWTSGSRADTQYF. The DNA for the CDR3 is TGTGCCAGCAGCTTATGGACTAGCGGGAGTCGGGCAGATACGCAGTATTTT. The chain links TRBV11-1 to TRBJ2-3; 13 bases fit TRBD2. The V gene end was trimmed by 2 bases and the J gene end by 4 bases; junction bases not matched to a gene: 6. CDR1 is SGHAT, CDR2 FQDESV, per germline (reference sequence). The CDR3 is 17 amino acids. Together with reference TRBV11-1 and TRBJ2-3, the CDR3 gives the full variable domain: EAEVAQSPRYKITEKSQAVAFWCDPISGHATLYWYRQILGQGPELLVQFQDESVVDDSQLPKDRFSAERLKGVDSTLKIQPAELGDSAMYLCASSLWTSGSRADTQYFGPGTRLTVL.

The rearrangement links TRBV15 to TRBJ2-1; 8 nucleotides agree with TRBD2. CDR3 length equals 19 residues. Germline loops: CDR1 LNHNV, CDR2 YYDKDF (reference sequence). J lost 0 bases, V lost 2 bases, and 12 bases had no gene match. The CDR3 loop reads CATSRNRAPLAASYNEQFF. CDR3 nucleotide sequence: TGTGCCACCAGCAGAAACCGTGCCCCACTAGCGGCCTCCTACAATGAGCAGTTCTTC.

The rearrangement links TRBV29-1 to TRBJ2-3, with 7 positions matching TRBD2. V gave up 2 bases and J gave up 3 bases; unmatched junction bases: 8. Germline CDR1 SQVTM, CDR2 ANQGSEA. The CDR3 contains 15 residues. Here the CDR3 reads CSVENRGRPTDTQYF. The DNA of the CDR3 is TGCAGCGTTGAAAATCGCGGGAGACCTACAGATACGCAGTATTTT.

Details on this clone: At the DNA level, this CDR3 is encoded by other sequences in the same sample as well. V is TRBV9 and J is TRBJ2-1; no clear D gene. The germline V and J ends were trimmed by 0 bases and 5 bases, with 12 bases remaining between them. Germline CDR1 and CDR2: SGDLS and YYNGEE. The CDR3 is 15 amino acids. CDR3 coding DNA: TGTGCCAGCAGCGTAGGTAGCCGGGCGGACAATGAGCAGTTCTTC. This translates into CASSVGSRADNEQFF.

This clone was counted only a few times. The J gene is TRBJ1-1, the V gene TRBV13; 7 bases are shared with TRBD1. The CDR3 has 15 residues. Germline lookup yields CDR1 PRHDT and CDR2 FYEKMQ (reference sequence). Trimming cost V 4 bases and J 0 bases; bases outside gene matches: 5. This CDR3 is CASSSRTGLNTEAFF. CDR3 in DNA: TGTGCCAGCAGCTCCCGGACAGGTCTGAACACTGAAGCTTTCTTT.

On this clone itself: This specimen includes other DNA sequences encoding the same CDR3. The chain employs TRBV7-9 and TRBJ2-1; TRBD2 matches 7 bases. V lost 2 bases to trimming and J lost 2 bases; unmatched junction nucleotides: 3. Germline CDR1 is SEHNR and CDR2 is FQNEAQ (reference sequence). The length of the CDR3 is 15 residues. This chain's CDR3 is CASSLRAGTYNEQFF. Here the CDR3 DNA reads TGTGCCAGCAGCTTACGAGCGGGGACCTACAATGAGCAGTTCTTC.